Sequencing of this T cell receptor (beta chain) was carried out in a study of T cells after yellow fever vaccination. As TCR cDNA was made by 5'RACE template switching, a universal primer site and UMIs were added. TCRdb re-called the 5' RACE reads with MiXCR, one entry per CDR3 protein. The sample comprises hundreds of thousands of distinct CDR3 sequences, around an eighth of which are singletons, and 15% rests with the top ten. The V and J ends lost 5 bases and 7 bases respectively, with 24 bases between them. The CDR3 covers 16 residues. Looked up from germline, CDR1 is MGHDK and CDR2 is SYGVNS. The receptor comes from a man aged 25-45 years who received the YFV17D yellow fever vaccine. The J gene is TRBJ2-7, the V gene TRBV25-1, with a tentative D call TRBD2 (5 bases). Sequenced here: PBMCs, sampled on the day of the yellow fever booster vaccination. CDR3 amino acids: CASSPSFARPSGEQYF. In DNA, the CDR3 is TGTGCCAGCAGTCCCTCGTTCGCGAGACCTTCGGGGGAGCAGTACTTC.